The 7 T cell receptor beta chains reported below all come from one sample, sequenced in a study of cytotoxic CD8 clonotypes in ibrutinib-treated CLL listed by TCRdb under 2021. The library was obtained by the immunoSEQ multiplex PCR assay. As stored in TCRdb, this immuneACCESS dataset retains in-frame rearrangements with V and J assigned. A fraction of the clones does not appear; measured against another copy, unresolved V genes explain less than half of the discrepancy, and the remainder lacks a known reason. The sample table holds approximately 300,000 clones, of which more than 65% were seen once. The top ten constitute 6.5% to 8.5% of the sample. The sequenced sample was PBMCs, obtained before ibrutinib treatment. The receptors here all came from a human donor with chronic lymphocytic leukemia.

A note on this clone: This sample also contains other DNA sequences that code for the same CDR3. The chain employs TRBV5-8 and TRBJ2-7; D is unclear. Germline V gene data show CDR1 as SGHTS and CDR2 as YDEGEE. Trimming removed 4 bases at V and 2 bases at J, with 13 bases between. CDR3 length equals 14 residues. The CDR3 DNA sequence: TGTGCCAGCAGCCAAGAGTACGGTCCCTACGAGCAGTACTTC. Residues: CASSQEYGPYEQYF.

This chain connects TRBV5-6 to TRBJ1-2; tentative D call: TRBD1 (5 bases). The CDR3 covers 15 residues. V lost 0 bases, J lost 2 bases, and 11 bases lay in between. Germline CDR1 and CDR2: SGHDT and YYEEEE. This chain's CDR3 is CASSLATGRNYGYTF. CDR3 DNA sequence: TGTGCCAGCAGCTTGGCAACAGGCAGAAACTATGGCTACACCTTC.

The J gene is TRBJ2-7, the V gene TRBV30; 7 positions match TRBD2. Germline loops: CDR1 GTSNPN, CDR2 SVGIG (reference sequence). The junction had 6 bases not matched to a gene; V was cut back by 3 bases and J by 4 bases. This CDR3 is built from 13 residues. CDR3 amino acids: CAWRALATYEQYF. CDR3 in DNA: TGTGCCTGGAGGGCACTAGCGACATACGAGCAGTACTTC.

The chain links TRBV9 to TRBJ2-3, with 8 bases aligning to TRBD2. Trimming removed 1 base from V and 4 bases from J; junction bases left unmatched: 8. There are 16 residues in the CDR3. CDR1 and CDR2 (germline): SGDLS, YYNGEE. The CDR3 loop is CASSVTSGSLPDTQYF. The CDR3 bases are TGTGCCAGCAGCGTAACAAGCGGGAGTCTGCCAGATACGCAGTATTTT.

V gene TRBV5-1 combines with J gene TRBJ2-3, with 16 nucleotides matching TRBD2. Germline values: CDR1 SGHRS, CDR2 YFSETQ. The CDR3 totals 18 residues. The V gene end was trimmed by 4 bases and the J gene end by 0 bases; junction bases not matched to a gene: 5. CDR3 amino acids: CASSTGTSGRVSTDTQYF. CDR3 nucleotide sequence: TGCGCCAGCAGCACCGGGACTAGCGGGAGGGTTAGCACAGATACGCAGTATTTT.

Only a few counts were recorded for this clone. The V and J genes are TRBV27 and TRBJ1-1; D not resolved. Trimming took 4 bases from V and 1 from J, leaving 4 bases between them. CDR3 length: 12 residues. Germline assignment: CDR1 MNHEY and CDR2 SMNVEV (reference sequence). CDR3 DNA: TGTGCCAGCAGTTCCGGGAACACTGAAGCTTTCTTT. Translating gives CASSSGNTEAFF.

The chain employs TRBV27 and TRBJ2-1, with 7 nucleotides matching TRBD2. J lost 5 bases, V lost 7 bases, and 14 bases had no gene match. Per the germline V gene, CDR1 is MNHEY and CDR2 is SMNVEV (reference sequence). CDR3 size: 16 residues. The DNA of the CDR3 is TGTGCCAGCAAATATGGTGCGGGAGTGTCAAACAATGAGCAGTTCTTC. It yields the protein CASKYGAGVSNNEQFF.